This TCR beta chain was retrieved from a study of a mutant IDH1 vaccine in newly diagnosed glioma. Turning to the study itself: Earlier treatment was radiotherapy, temozolomide, or both, with most getting both.

A word on this clone: The antigen is not known.

The sample's time point: baseline, week 1 (first vaccination visit). Treatment given: pre-vaccination baseline after standard-of-care therapy. Donors had new IDH1-mutant astrocytomas of WHO grade 3 or 4 (ATRX-lost). Per the germline V gene, CDR1 is MNHNS and CDR2 is SASEGT. The CDR3 contains 12 residues. The V and J ends lost 8 bases and 3 bases respectively, with 11 bases between them. Study conclusions and caveats: Changes in top peripheral clonotypes did not appear linked to pseudoprogression.

The method was immunoSEQ multiplex PCR; TCRdb's version includes in-frame clones alone and lacks a portion of them. Of 75,000 to 100,000 clones in the sample, about 90% were seen once. V gene TRBV6-1 combines with J gene TRBJ2-7, with D possibly being TRBD1 (5 bases). The specimen comprised PBMCs, sampled from a glioma patient treated with radiotherapy, temozolomide or both. The source of this sequence is a woman between 50 and 59 years old with glioma. The CDR3 bases are TGTGCCAGCGGACACCGTGACTACGAGCAGTACTTC. Amino acids: CASGHRDYEQYF.